This T cell receptor beta chain was obtained from a study of T cell repertoires in cytomegalovirus infection. Across the whole study: Recently described HLA-C-restricted plus well-studied HLA-B-restricted CMV epitopes were used. Shared public TCR beta signatures pointed to both CMV infection and a matching HLA type. Study observations and caveats: The ex vivo response showed dominance by HLA-C-restricted CMV-specific TCR beta clonotypes.

TCRdb processed the reads anew with MiXCR; each CDR3 protein has one entry. The data hold around 430,000 distinct CDR3 sequences, with approximately 40% observed a single time. For this clonotype: Its matching antigen is unknown. A junction boundary mismatches the germline segment, possibly from a read error.

The CDR3 totals 9 residues. Per germline, CDR1 SGHDT and CDR2 YYEEEE. The TCR originated in a human donor in good health (CMV status not recorded). Some clones in this sample may be carry-over from other donors' samples. The chain uses TRBV5-6 and TRBJ2-1; no definite D call. The sequences come from cultured PBMCs, collected from culture after CMV antigen stimulation. CDR3 coding DNA: TGTGCCAGCAGCCCCTCTAGGGCCTTC. Translated, it gives CASSPSRAF.